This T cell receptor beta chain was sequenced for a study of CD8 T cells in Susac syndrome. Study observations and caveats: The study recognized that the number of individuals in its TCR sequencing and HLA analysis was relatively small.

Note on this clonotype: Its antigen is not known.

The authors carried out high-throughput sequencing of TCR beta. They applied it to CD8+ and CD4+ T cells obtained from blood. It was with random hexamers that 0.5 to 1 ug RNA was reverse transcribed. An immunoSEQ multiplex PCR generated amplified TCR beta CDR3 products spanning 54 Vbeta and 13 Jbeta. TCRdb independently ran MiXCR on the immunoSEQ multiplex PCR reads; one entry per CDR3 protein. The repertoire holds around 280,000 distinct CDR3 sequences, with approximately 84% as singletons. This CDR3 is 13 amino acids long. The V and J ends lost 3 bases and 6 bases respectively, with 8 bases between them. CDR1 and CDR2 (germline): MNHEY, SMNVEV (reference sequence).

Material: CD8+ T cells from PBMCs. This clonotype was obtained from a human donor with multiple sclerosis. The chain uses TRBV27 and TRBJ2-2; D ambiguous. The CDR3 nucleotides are TGTGCCAGCAGTTTTCGTAGACCCGGGGAGCTGTTTTTT. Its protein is CASSFRRPGELFF.